This is a list of T cell receptor beta chains from one sample in a study of blood T cell repertoires in COVID-19. TCRdb's copy holds only in-frame clones and misses some; the assay was immunoSEQ multiplex PCR. This sample yields some 150,000 clones, of which 87% are seen a single time; roughly two fifths belongs to the top ten. The source material was peripheral blood. These receptors came from a man aged 50-59 years who had recovered from COVID-19. The CDR3 runs from the conserved cysteine through the conserved F or W. Each record gives: D gene, V gene, clone size, J gene, CDR3 DNA, CDR3 protein. The D gene is left open where the match is weak. Size is omitted from some rows. Given values are once, few, many or a class for expanded clones.

NA	TRBV30	NA	TRBJ2-7	TGTGCCTGGAGTGGCAGTGAAAGCTCCTACGAGCAGTACTTC	CAWSGSESSYEQYF
NA	TRBV15	NA	TRBJ2-7	TGTGCCACCAGCAGAGTCCGGGACTACGAGCAGTACTTC	CATSRVRDYEQYF
NA	TRBV2	NA	TRBJ1-6	TGTGCCAGCAGGATGGGGCCTCCGGGTCCTAATTCACCCCTCCACTTT	CASRMGPPGPNSPLHF
NA	TRBV7-6	NA	TRBJ2-2	TGTGCCAGCAGCTTAGAAACATGGGGGGTAACCGGGGAGCTGTTTTTT	CASSLETWGVTGELFF
TRBD1	TRBV6-5	NA	TRBJ2-7	TGTGCCAGCACCCCGACAGGGGATCGCGAGCAGTACTTC	CASTPTGDREQYF
TRBD1	TRBV27	NA	TRBJ1-2	TGTGCCAGCAGTACGTGGGACAGTTTAGCTGGCTACACCTTC	CASSTWDSLAGYTF
NA	TRBV7-3	NA	TRBJ2-1	TGTGCCAGCAGCTTAACCGGGTACAATGAGCAGTTCTTC	CASSLTGYNEQFF
TRBD2	TRBV27	NA	TRBJ2-1	TGTGCCAGCAGTCCACGAACATTACTAGCGGGGGCCCAGGGTGAGCAGTTCTTC	CASSPRTLLAGAQGEQFF
NA	TRBV5-5	NA	TRBJ1-1	TGTGCCAGCAGCTTGGGGCCGTTGGGGGGCACTGAAGCTTTCTTT	CASSLGPLGGTEAFF
NA	TRBV12-5	few	TRBJ2-2	TGTGCTAGTGGTTTAGACAGGTCGAACACCGGGGAGCTGTTTTTT	CASGLDRSNTGELFF
TRBD2	TRBV6-5	NA	TRBJ2-1	TGTGCCAGCAAGACGAGACTAGCGGGGGCACCCGAGCAGTTCTTC	CASKTRLAGAPEQFF
NA	TRBV11-3	NA	TRBJ1-1	TGTGCCAGCAGCTCCGGGAGCTACACTGAAGCTTTCTTT	CASSSGSYTEAFF
TRBD1	TRBV6-5	NA	TRBJ2-5	TGTGCCAGCAGCCCCGGGACAGGGGGCTATGAGACCCAGTACTTC	CASSPGTGGYETQYF
NA	TRBV29-1	NA	TRBJ2-7	TGCAGCGTGACAGAGTACGAGGGAGGCTACGAGCAGTACTTC	CSVTEYEGGYEQYF
NA	TRBV29-1	NA	TRBJ1-1	TGCAGCGTTGGGCGGGAGGGCACTGAAGCTTTCTTT	CSVGREGTEAFF
NA	TRBV15	NA	TRBJ2-1	TGTGCCACCAGCAGATTGGTCCAGACAGGTAGGGATGAGCAGTTCTTC	CATSRLVQTGRDEQFF
NA	TRBV29-1	few	TRBJ2-2	TGCAGCGTCCGAGTTAATACGAACACCGGGGAGCTGTTTTTT	CSVRVNTNTGELFF
TRBD1	TRBV19	NA	TRBJ1-1	TGTGCCAGTAGTATTCCGGGACAGGCGAACACTGAAGCTTTCTTT	CASSIPGQANTEAFF
NA	TRBV6-4	NA	TRBJ1-2	TGTGCCAGCAGTGACTCCCCCGGTAAGAACAACTATGGCTACACCTTC	CASSDSPGKNNYGYTF
TRBD2	TRBV2	NA	TRBJ2-3	TGTGCCAGCAACCTAGCGGGCCGCACAGATACGCAGTATTTT	CASNLAGRTDTQYF
TRBD2	TRBV5-1	once	TRBJ2-7	TGCGCCAGCAGCTCAGGTTCTAGCGGGGGTAGCTCCTACGAGCAGTACTTC	CASSSGSSGGSSYEQYF
NA	TRBV15	NA	TRBJ2-7	TGTGCCACCAGCAGAGACTACGACTACGAGCAGTACTTC	CATSRDYDYEQYF
NA	TRBV5-1	few	TRBJ1-4	TGCGCCAGCAGGGCAGTTAATGAAAAACTGTTTTTT	CASRAVNEKLFF
TRBD1	TRBV18	NA	TRBJ2-7	TGTGCCAGCTCAACCCGGGACAGCTCCTACGAGCAGTACTTC	CASSTRDSSYEQYF
TRBD1	TRBV11-3	once	TRBJ2-5	TGTGCCAGCAGCCCGGGACAGGGATTGATCCAAGAGACCCAGTACTTC	CASSPGQGLIQETQYF
TRBD1	TRBV27	NA	TRBJ2-5	TGTGCCAGCAGTTCCAAGTGGGGACCAGGGGGCAGTTGGGAGACCCAGTACTTC	CASSSKWGPGGSWETQYF
NA	TRBV21-1	NA	TRBJ2-7	TGTGCCCCAAGCGGGCAGTACTTC	CAPSGQYF
TRBD1	TRBV5-1	NA	TRBJ2-6	TGCGCCAGCAGCTCCTGGGACAGCTCTGGGGCCAACGTCCTGACTTTC	CASSSWDSSGANVLTF
TRBD1	TRBV10-3	NA	TRBJ1-2	TGTGCCATCAGTGAAGGGACAGGGGGCTATGGCTACACCTTC	CAISEGTGGYGYTF
NA	TRBV7-9	once	TRBJ1-6	TGTGCCAGCAGCACCAACCCAGGGGCACTTAATTCACCCCTCCACTTT	CASSTNPGALNSPLHF
NA	TRBV5-8	NA	TRBJ2-5	TGTGCCAGCAGATTTGAGGGGGGGGCTTTTGGAGAGACCCAGTACTTC	CASRFEGGAFGETQYF
NA	TRBV27	NA	TRBJ2-7	TGTGCCAGCAGTCTACAGGTGACCTCCTACGAGCAGTACTTC	CASSLQVTSYEQYF
NA	TRBV5-4	NA	TRBJ1-2	TGTGCCAGCAGCTTGGTCCTAGAGACGTATGGCTACACCTTC	CASSLVLETYGYTF
TRBD2	TRBV3-1/TRBV3-2	NA	TRBJ2-5	TGTGCCAGCAGCCCCCCCCCGGGACTAGCGGGCTGGAAGGTTGGAGAGACCCAGTACTTC	CASSPPPGLAGWKVGETQYF
TRBD1	TRBV4-1	NA	TRBJ2-7	TGCGCCAGCAGCCAAGATTCAAACAGGGGATACGAGCAGTACTTC	CASSQDSNRGYEQYF
NA	TRBV9	NA	TRBJ1-1	TGTGCCAGCAGCGTAGCTACGGGGGGACCGATGAACACTGAAGCTTTCTTT	CASSVATGGPMNTEAFF
NA	TRBV15	NA	TRBJ2-5	TGTGCCACCAGCAGAGACCAGGGCCGAGAGACCCAGTACTTC	CATSRDQGRETQYF
NA	TRBV7-2	NA	TRBJ1-6	TGTGCCAGCAGCATAGACGTCGAGCTAAATAATTCACCCCTCCACTTT	CASSIDVELNNSPLHF
NA	TRBV7-2	few	TRBJ1-2	TGTGCCAGCAGCTTAGCCACAAACTATGGCTACACCTTC	CASSLATNYGYTF
NA	TRBV30	NA	TRBJ2-5	TGTGCCTGGAGTGTAGGGGACTGGCAAGAGACCCAGTACTTC	CAWSVGDWQETQYF